Below, 25 T cell receptor beta chains from the same sample are listed, as sequenced in a study of T cells in narcolepsy. This table comes from immunoSEQ multiplex PCR, and its TCRdb copy is limited to in-frame clones, with some not included. The table has some 23,000 clones, just under 85% seen once. Source material: CD45RA- memory CD4+ T cells from PBMCs. The receptors were gathered from a human donor with narcolepsy.

The chain links TRBV7-9 to TRBJ1-2; 8 bases are a match to TRBD1. Germline loops: CDR1 SEHNR, CDR2 FQNEAQ (reference sequence). CDR3 length equals 15 residues. V lost 5 bases to trimming and J lost 3 bases; unmatched junction nucleotides: 8. The CDR3: CASSPRTGYDYGYTF. In DNA, the CDR3 is TGTGCCAGCAGCCCCCGGACAGGGTACGACTATGGCTACACCTTC. Full variable domain (outside the CDR3, taken from reference TRBV7-9 and TRBJ1-2): DTGVSQNPRHKITKRGQNVTFRCDPISEHNRLYWYRQTLGQGPEFLTYFQNEAQLEKSRLLSDRFSAERPKGSFSTLEIQRTEQGDSAMYLCASSPRTGYDYGYTFGSGTRLTVV.

This chain uses TRBV9 with TRBJ2-1, with D possibly being TRBD1 or TRBD2 (5 bases each). V lost 3 bases and J lost 9, with 22 bases in between. Germline lookup yields CDR1 SGDLS and CDR2 YYNGEE. There are 16 residues in the CDR3. CDR3 in amino acids: CASSEEGRAPRGEQFF. The DNA of the CDR3 is TGTGCCAGCAGCGAAGAGGGGAGAGCCCCCCGGGGTGAGCAGTTCTTC.

The rearrangement links TRBV5-4 to TRBJ2-3; 9 bases map to TRBD1. Per germline, CDR1 SGHNT and CDR2 YYREEE (reference sequence). The CDR3 loop spans 13 amino acids. Unmatched junction bases numbered 2, after V lost 4 bases and J lost 5 bases. The CDR3 bases are TGTGCCAGCAGCATGACAGGGGGAGATACGCAGTATTTT. Translation gives CASSMTGGDTQYF.

The V gene is TRBV5-1, the J gene TRBJ1-6, with a possible D match to TRBD1 (6 bases). V was shortened by 0 bases and J by 8 bases, with 12 bases between the two germline ends. This CDR3 contains 15 residues. The germline gives CDR1 SGHRS, CDR2 YFSETQ. CDR3 DNA sequence: TGCGCCAGCAGCTTGGTTCGGGGGCCAGATTCACCCCTCCACTTT. Translated: CASSLVRGPDSPLHF.

The chain recombines TRBV2 with TRBJ2-2, with 15 bases identical to TRBD2. V shed 7 bases and J 5 bases; nucleotides not matched to a gene: 17. This CDR3 region has 20 residues. Per the germline V gene, CDR1 is SNHLY and CDR2 is FYNNEI. As DNA, the CDR3 is TGTGCCAGCAAATCTCCGGGACTAGCGGGGGGAGGAATAGGGACCGGGGAGCTGTTTTTT. This translates into CASKSPGLAGGGIGTGELFF.

The V and J genes are TRBV7-2 and TRBJ2-3; 9 bases align to TRBD1. The germline CDR1 and CDR2 sequences are SGHTA and FQGNSA. The CDR3 is 15 residues long. The V gene end was trimmed by 5 bases and the J gene end by 5 bases; junction bases not matched to a gene: 8. CDR3 DNA sequence: TGTGCCAGCAGCCCTGTAGGACAGGGGATAGATACGCAGTATTTT. It specifies CASSPVGQGIDTQYF.

This sequence joins TRBV11-2 and TRBJ1-1; 7 bases are shared with TRBD1. The CDR3 spans 14 residues. Germline V gene sequence: CDR1 SGHAT, CDR2 FQNNGV. With 2 bases clipped from V and 5 bases from J, the junction kept 5 bases outside the gene matches. This chain's CDR3 is CASSLRQGRTEAFF. As DNA, the CDR3 is TGTGCCAGCAGCTTACGACAGGGAAGGACTGAAGCTTTCTTT. The full variable domain, rest sourced from reference TRBV11-2 and TRBJ1-1, is EAGVAQSPRYKIIEKRQSVAFWCNPISGHATLYWYQQILGQGPKLLIQFQNNGVVDDSQLPKDRFSAERLKGVDSTLKIQPAKLEDSAVYLCASSLRQGRTEAFFGQGTRLTVV.

The gene calls are TRBV7-2 and TRBJ1-5; a weak D match, TRBD1 (6 bases). The germline V and J ends were trimmed by 4 bases and 5 bases, with 9 bases remaining between them. The germline CDR1 and CDR2 sequences are SGHTA and FQGNSA. This CDR3 has 13 residues. In DNA, the CDR3 is TGTGCCAGCAGCTATTACAGGGATCAGCCCCAGCATTTT. Encoded protein: CASSYYRDQPQHF. The complete variable domain, with remaining parts taken from reference TRBV7-2 and TRBJ1-5, reads GAGVSQSPSNKVTEKGKDVELRCDPISGHTALYWYRQSLGQGLEFLIYFQGNSAPDKSGLPSDRFSAERTGGSVSTLTIQRTQQEDSAVYLCASSYYRDQPQHFGDGTRLSIL.

This chain links TRBV5-6 with TRBJ2-1; 14 nucleotides align to TRBD2. With 2 bases clipped from V and 7 bases from J, the junction kept 8 bases outside the gene matches. Germline V gene data show CDR1 as SGHDT and CDR2 as YYEEEE. The CDR3 sequence is 17 residues long. CDR3 sequence (DNA): TGTGCCAGCAGCTTTTTTCGGGGACTAGCGGGGGTGAATGAGCAGTTCTTC. Its translation is CASSFFRGLAGVNEQFF.

The rearrangement joins TRBV5-1 to TRBJ2-3; 9 positions match TRBD1. Trimming took 4 bases from V and 0 from J; bases not matched to a gene: 9. Germline CDR1 reads SGHRS; CDR2 reads YFSETQ. CDR3 size: 17 residues. The CDR3, as DNA: TGCGCCAGCAGCGCCACAGGGGGCCAGACTAGCACAGATACGCAGTATTTT. Protein: CASSATGGQTSTDTQYF.

The V and J genes are TRBV7-9 and TRBJ2-7; TRBD1 agrees at 11 bases. There are 15 residues in the CDR3. J lost 3 bases, V lost 5 bases, and 6 bases had no gene match. CDR1 is SEHNR, CDR2 FQNEAQ, per germline (reference sequence). CDR3 region: CASSLSGTGGYEQYF. DNA of the CDR3: TGTGCCAGCAGCCTCTCCGGGACAGGGGGCTACGAGCAGTACTTC.

The chain recombines TRBV5-6 with TRBJ2-5; the D gene is possibly TRBD2 (5 bases). CDR3 size: 14 residues. Germline values: CDR1 SGHDT, CDR2 YYEEEE. Deletions cut 0 bases from V and 5 bases from J, with 11 bases between. CDR3 region: CASSLVTSGETQYF. Written as DNA, the CDR3 is TGTGCCAGCAGCTTGGTAACTTCGGGGGAGACCCAGTACTTC.

The chain has TRBV7-3 and TRBJ2-2; D ambiguous. This CDR3 is built from 13 residues. Trimming removed 8 bases from V and 4 bases from J, with 11 bases in between. The germline V gene has CDR1 SGHTA and CDR2 FQGTGA. The CDR3 DNA follows: TGTGCCAGCGGGCGGCCCGGCACCGGGGAGCTGTTTTTT. This gives the protein CASGRPGTGELFF. The full variable domain, its missing parts supplied by reference TRBV7-3 and TRBJ2-2, is GAGVSQTPSNKVTEKGKYVELRCDPISGHTALYWYRQSLGQGPEFLIYFQGTGAADDSGLPNDRFFAVRPEGSVSTLKIQRTERGDSAVYLCASGRPGTGELFFGEGSRLTVL.

In nucleotides, the CDR3 is TGCGCCAGCAATCGGGGACAGGGGGAACTAGATACGCAGTATTTT. It yields the protein CASNRGQGELDTQYF. This chain joins TRBV5-1 and TRBJ2-3; TRBD1 agrees at 11 bases. The ends lost 6 bases at V and 5 bases at J; junction bases unmatched: 8. CDR1 is SGHRS, CDR2 YFSETQ, per germline. The CDR3 runs to 15 residues.

The chain uses TRBV5-4 and TRBJ2-5; D remains ambiguous. The closer fit of TRBJ2-7 to the DNA end suggests the J call may be wrong. The CDR3 runs 13 residues. Germline CDR1 is SGHNT and CDR2 is YYREEE (reference sequence). Written as DNA, the CDR3 is TGTGCCAGCAGCTCGAACTTGGACGACGAGCAGTACTTC. It codes for CASSSNLDDEQYF.

The chain employs TRBV6-4 and TRBJ2-2, with TRBD2 matching 11 bases. This CDR3 spans 15 amino acids. Trimming took 6 bases from V and 5 from J; bases not matched to a gene: 5. Per the germline V gene, CDR1 is MRHNA and CDR2 is SNTAGT. The CDR3 nucleotides read TGTGCCAGCAGCCCACTAGCGGGAGCTACCGGGGAGCTGTTTTTT. Protein: CASSPLAGATGELFF.

The CDR3 loop reads CASSSDQREKLFF. The CDR3 DNA sequence: TGTGCCAGCAGCTCCGATCAGCGGGAAAAACTGTTTTTT. The V gene is TRBV7-2, the J gene TRBJ1-4; D unresolved. This CDR3 spans 13 amino acids. The V end lost 4 bases, the J end lost 8 bases, and 11 bases lay between the germline ends. Germline lookup yields CDR1 SGHTA and CDR2 FQGNSA.

The chain uses TRBV20-1 and TRBJ1-1; D remains unclear. The ends were cut back, 1 base at V and 10 bases at J, with 10 bases in the middle. Germline CDR1 and CDR2: DFQATT and SNEGSKA (reference sequence). This CDR3 spans 11 amino acids. The CDR3 coding sequence is TGCAGTGCTAGAGGGAAGGGCGGAGCTTTCTTT. It codes for CSARGKGGAFF.

Comments on this clone: Compared with germline, one end of the junction differs, possibly owing to a read error. The chain links TRBV5-5 to TRBJ1-5; TRBD1 matches at 9 bases. Germline V CDR1 and CDR2: SGHKS, YYEKEE (reference sequence). This CDR3 region has 15 residues. The CDR3 region is CASSLGTGPNQPQHF. The DNA for the CDR3 is TGTGCCAGCAGTTTGGGGACAGGGCCCAATCAGCCCCAGCATTTT.

V is TRBV4-1 and J is TRBJ1-3; tentative D call: TRBD1 (6 bases). This CDR3 contains 17 residues. Trimming removed 0 bases from V and 0 bases from J, with 12 bases in between. Germline lookup yields CDR1 MGHRA and CDR2 YSYEKL. The CDR3 region is CASSQDRDTSSGNTIYF. CDR3 nucleotides: TGCGCCAGCAGCCAAGATAGGGACACCAGCTCTGGAAACACCATATATTTT.

This chain uses TRBV9 with TRBJ1-3; D ambiguous. The V end lost 0 bases, the J end lost 0 bases, and 10 bases lay between the germline ends. This CDR3 is built from 16 residues. Germline CDR1 reads SGDLS; CDR2 reads YYNGEE. Written as DNA, the CDR3 is TGTGCCAGCAGCGTAGCTGGTACAGTCTCTGGAAACACCATATATTTT. Translation: CASSVAGTVSGNTIYF. The full variable domain, rest sourced from reference TRBV9 and TRBJ1-3, is DSGVTQTPKHLITATGQRVTLRCSPRSGDLSVYWYQQSLDQGLQFLIQYYNGEERAKGNILERFSAQQFPDLHSELNLSSLELGDSALYFCASSVAGTVSGNTIYFGEGSWLTVV.

The chain joins TRBV5-6 to TRBJ1-1, with D uncertain. Germline V gene lookup returns CDR1 SGHDT and CDR2 YYEEEE. The germline V and J ends were trimmed by 5 bases and 3 bases, with 11 bases remaining between them. The length of the CDR3 is 13 residues. The CDR3 is CASRNSRDTEAFF. The CDR3 region has the DNA TGTGCCAGCAGGAATTCACGGGACACTGAAGCTTTCTTT.

The rearrangement links TRBV5-6 to TRBJ2-1; D is unclear. Germline CDR1 and CDR2: SGHDT and YYEEEE. With 4 bases removed from V and 4 bases from J, the gap between germline ends came to 9 bases. The CDR3 consists of 13 residues. CDR3 DNA sequence: TGTGCCAGCAGCCCACGTGGTTACAATGAGCAGTTCTTC. This sequence encodes CASSPRGYNEQFF.

This sequence joins TRBV9 and TRBJ2-1; 8 bases are a match to TRBD2. Germline values: CDR1 SGDLS, CDR2 YYNGEE. Trimming removed 0 bases from V and 3 bases from J; junction bases left unmatched: 2. This CDR3 has 15 amino acids. CDR3 sequence: CASSVGSGDYNEQFF. The CDR3 nucleotides read TGTGCCAGCAGCGTAGGTAGCGGGGACTACAATGAGCAGTTCTTC.

This clone was counted once. This chain uses TRBV7-3 with TRBJ1-1; D ambiguous. Trimming took 2 bases from V and 1 from J, leaving 5 bases between them. This CDR3 is built from 13 residues. CDR1 SGHTA and CDR2 FQGTGA come from the germline V gene. CDR3 amino acids: CASSLFENTEAFF. CDR3 nucleotides: TGTGCCAGCAGCTTATTCGAGAACACTGAAGCTTTCTTT.